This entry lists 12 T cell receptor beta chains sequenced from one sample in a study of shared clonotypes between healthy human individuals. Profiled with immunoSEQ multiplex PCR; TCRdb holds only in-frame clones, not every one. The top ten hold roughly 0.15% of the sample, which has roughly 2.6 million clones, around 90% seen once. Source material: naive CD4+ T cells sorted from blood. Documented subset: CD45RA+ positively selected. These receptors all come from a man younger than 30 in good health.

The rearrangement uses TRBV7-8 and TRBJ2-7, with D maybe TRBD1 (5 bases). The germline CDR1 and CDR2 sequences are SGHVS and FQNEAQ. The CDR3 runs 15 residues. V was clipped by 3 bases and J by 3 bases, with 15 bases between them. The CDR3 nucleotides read TGTGCCAGCAGCTTGCAGCCGACGACAGACTACGAGCAGTACTTC. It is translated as CASSLQPTTDYEQYF.

The CDR3 DNA reads as TGTGCCAGCATTCTCACCCGGGGAAACACCATATATTTT. Translating gives CASILTRGNTIYF. The J gene is TRBJ1-3, the V gene TRBV28; unclear D gene. V was cut by 7 bases and J by 4 bases, with 11 bases left in between. Germline values: CDR1 MDHEN, CDR2 SYDVKM. The CDR3 length is 13 residues.

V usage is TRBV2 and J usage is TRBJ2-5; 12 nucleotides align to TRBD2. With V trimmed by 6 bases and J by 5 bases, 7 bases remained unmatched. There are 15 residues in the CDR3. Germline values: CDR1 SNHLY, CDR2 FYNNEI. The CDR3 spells CASRILAGGSETQYF. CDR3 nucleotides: TGTGCCAGCAGGATACTAGCGGGGGGATCGGAGACCCAGTACTTC.

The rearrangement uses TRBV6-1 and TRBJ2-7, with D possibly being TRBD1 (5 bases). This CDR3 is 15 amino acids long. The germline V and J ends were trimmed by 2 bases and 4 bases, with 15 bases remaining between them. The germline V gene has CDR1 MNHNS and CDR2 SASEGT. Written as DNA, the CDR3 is TGTGCCAGCAGTGAATCTCTCGGGCAGGGTTACGAGCAGTACTTC. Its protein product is CASSESLGQGYEQYF.

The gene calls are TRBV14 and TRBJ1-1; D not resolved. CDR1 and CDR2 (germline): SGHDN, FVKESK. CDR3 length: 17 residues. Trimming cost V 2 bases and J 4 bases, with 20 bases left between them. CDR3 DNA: TGTGCCAGCAGCCAACCTGTGGGCGGAATTGGGGTCACTGAAGCTTTCTTT. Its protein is CASSQPVGGIGVTEAFF.

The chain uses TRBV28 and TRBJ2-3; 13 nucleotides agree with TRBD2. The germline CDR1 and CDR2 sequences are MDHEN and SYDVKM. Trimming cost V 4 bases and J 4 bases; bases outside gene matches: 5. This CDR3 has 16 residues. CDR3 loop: CASSSTGTSGADTQYF. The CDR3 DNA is TGTGCCAGCAGTTCAACCGGGACTAGCGGGGCAGATACGCAGTATTTT.

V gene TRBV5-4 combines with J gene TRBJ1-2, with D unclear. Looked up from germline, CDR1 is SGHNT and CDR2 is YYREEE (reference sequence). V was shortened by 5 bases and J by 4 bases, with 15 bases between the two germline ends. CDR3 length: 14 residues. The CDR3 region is CASRNQRESYGYTF. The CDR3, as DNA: TGTGCCAGCAGAAATCAGAGGGAAAGCTATGGCTACACCTTC.

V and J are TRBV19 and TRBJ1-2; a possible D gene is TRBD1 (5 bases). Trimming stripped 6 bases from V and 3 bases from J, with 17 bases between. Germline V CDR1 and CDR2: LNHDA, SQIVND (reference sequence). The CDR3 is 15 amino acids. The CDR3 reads CASRRGGTSYYGYTF. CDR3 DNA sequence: TGTGCCAGTAGGAGGGGCGGCACTTCTTACTATGGCTACACCTTC.

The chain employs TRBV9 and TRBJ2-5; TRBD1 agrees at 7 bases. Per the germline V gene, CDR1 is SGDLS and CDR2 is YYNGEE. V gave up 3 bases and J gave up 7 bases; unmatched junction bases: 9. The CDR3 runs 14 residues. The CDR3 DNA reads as TGTGCCAGCAGCGAGGGGACAGTCGCGGGGACCCAGTACTTC. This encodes CASSEGTVAGTQYF. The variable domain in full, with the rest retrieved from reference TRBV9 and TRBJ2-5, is DSGVTQTPKHLITATGQRVTLRCSPRSGDLSVYWYQQSLDQGLQFLIQYYNGEERAKGNILERFSAQQFPDLHSELNLSSLELGDSALYFCASSEGTVAGTQYFGPGTRLLVL.

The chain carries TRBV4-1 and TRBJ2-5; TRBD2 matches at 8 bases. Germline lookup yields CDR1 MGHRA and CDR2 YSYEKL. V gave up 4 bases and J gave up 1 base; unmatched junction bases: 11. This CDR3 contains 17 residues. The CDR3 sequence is CASSPSNRGGAQETQYF. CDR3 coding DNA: TGCGCCAGCAGCCCATCGAATCGGGGGGGTGCCCAAGAGACCCAGTACTTC.

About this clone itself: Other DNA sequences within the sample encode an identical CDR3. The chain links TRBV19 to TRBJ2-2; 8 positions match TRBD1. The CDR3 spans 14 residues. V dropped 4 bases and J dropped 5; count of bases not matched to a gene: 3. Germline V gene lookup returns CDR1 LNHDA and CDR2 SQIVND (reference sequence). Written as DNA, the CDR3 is TGTGCCAGTAGTACTGACAGGGGAACCGGGGAGCTGTTTTTT. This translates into CASSTDRGTGELFF.

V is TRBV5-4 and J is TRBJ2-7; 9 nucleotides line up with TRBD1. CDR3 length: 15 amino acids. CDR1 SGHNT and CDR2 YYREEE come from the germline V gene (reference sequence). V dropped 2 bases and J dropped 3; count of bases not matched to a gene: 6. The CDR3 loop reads CASSLGQGLFYEQYF. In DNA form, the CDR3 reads TGTGCCAGCAGCTTAGGACAGGGGTTGTTCTACGAGCAGTACTTC.